The rows below give T cell receptor beta chains drawn from one sample of a study of blood T cell repertoires in COVID-19. Profiled with immunoSEQ multiplex PCR; TCRdb holds only in-frame clones, not every one. This table has about 80,000 clones, just under 85% appearing once. Sequenced material: peripheral blood. These receptor sequences come from a man older than 75 with active or convalescent COVID-19. CDR3s include the opening cysteine and the closing phenylalanine or tryptophan. Fields, in order: V gene, J gene, clone size, D gene, CDR3 DNA, CDR3 protein. A D gene is named only where the DNA matches it firmly. Expanded clones get a size class; other rows say once, few or many, or leave the size out.

TRBV24-1	TRBJ1-4	.	.	TGTGCCACCAGCCCTTCCGGTCCTGCAACTAATGAAAAACTGTTTTTT	CATSPSGPATNEKLFF
TRBV5-1	TRBJ1-1	.	TRBD1	TGCGCCAGCAGCTTGGGGGACAGCTACACTGAAGCTTTCTTT	CASSLGDSYTEAFF
TRBV18	TRBJ2-4	.	.	TGTGCCAGCTCACCCCCCAGGGGCAAAAACATTCAGTACTTC	CASSPPRGKNIQYF
TRBV7-9	TRBJ1-1	.	.	TGTGCCAGCAGCCCCCGGGACTTTGAATTGGTCCGGTTCTTT	CASSPRDFELVRFF
TRBV19	TRBJ2-6	.	.	TGTGCCAGTAAATTGAGGGAGAACCAACGGATAACCAGAGGCTCTGGGGCCAACGTCCTGACTTTC	CASKLRENQRITRGSGANVLTF
TRBV5-1	TRBJ2-3	.	.	TGCGCCAGCAGCTTGGACGGAAGAGGAGATACGCAGTATTTT	CASSLDGRGDTQYF
TRBV2	TRBJ2-1	once	TRBD2	TGTGCCAGCAGTGGAACGGGGGGGCTTTACAATGAGCAGTTCTTC	CASSGTGGLYNEQFF
TRBV9	TRBJ1-2	.	.	TGTGCCAGCAGCGGACAAACACAGGGATGGTATGGCTACACCTTC	CASSGQTQGWYGYTF
TRBV24-1	TRBJ2-1	.	TRBD2	TGTGCCACCAGTGGGAGCGGGGGGGGATACAATGAGCAGTTCTTC	CATSGSGGGYNEQFF
TRBV5-1	TRBJ2-5	.	.	TGCGCCAGCAGCTTGGCTGGCAGCAGGGAGACCCAGTACTTC	CASSLAGSRETQYF
TRBV5-1	TRBJ2-5	.	TRBD2	TGCGCCAGCAGCTTTGCAGCGGGAGATCGGGAGACCCAGTACTTC	CASSFAAGDRETQYF
TRBV5-1	TRBJ1-2	.	TRBD1	TGCGCCAGCAGCTTCCCGGGACAGGGAGACTATGGCTACACCTTC	CASSFPGQGDYGYTF
TRBV6-5	TRBJ1-2	.	.	TGTGCCAGCAGTTACAGCGGGGCGGGAGGCTACACCTTC	CASSYSGAGGYTF
TRBV18	TRBJ2-2	.	.	TGTGCCAGCTCACCACCCTCGGTACCCACCGGGGAGCTGTTTTTT	CASSPPSVPTGELFF
TRBV15	TRBJ2-5	.	TRBD2	TGTGCCACCAGCGGGGGACTAGCGGGAGGTTTAGAGACCCAGTACTTC	CATSGGLAGGLETQYF
TRBV2	TRBJ1-2	.	.	TGTGCCAGCAGTGTGGAGGGGAAAGGGGTCTATGGCTACACCTTC	CASSVEGKGVYGYTF
TRBV7-3	TRBJ1-6	.	.	TGTGCCAGCAGCTTAACAGGGGAATCACCCCTCCACTTT	CASSLTGESPLHF
TRBV28	TRBJ2-5	.	TRBD2	TGTGCCAGCAGTTCGGGACTAGCAGAGACCCAGTACTTC	CASSSGLAETQYF
TRBV6-5	TRBJ2-2	.	TRBD2	TGTGCCATGGGACTAGCGGGCAACACCGGGGAGCTGTTTTTT	CAMGLAGNTGELFF
TRBV5-1	TRBJ2-2	.	.	TGCGCCAGCAGCGGCGGCGCGGGAACCGGGGAGCTGTTTTTT	CASSGGAGTGELFF
TRBV9	TRBJ2-1	.	TRBD1	TGTGCCAGCAGAGCAGTTACAGGGGAAGGGGAGTACAATGAGCAGTTCTTC	CASRAVTGEGEYNEQFF
TRBV28	TRBJ1-2	.	.	TGTGCCAGCAGTCCCGGGGGGATCAGGAGCTACACCTTC	CASSPGGIRSYTF
TRBV19	TRBJ2-2	.	TRBD1	TGTGCCAGTAGGGACAGGGGTATCGGGGAGCTGTTTTTT	CASRDRGIGELFF
TRBV3-1/TRBV3-2	TRBJ2-2	.	.	TGTGCCAGCAGCCAAGAAGCCCTCGGGGAGCTGTTTTTT	CASSQEALGELFF
TRBV11-2	TRBJ2-5	.	.	TGTGCCAGCAGCCCGGGACTGATAGAGACCCAGTACTTC	CASSPGLIETQYF
TRBV6-5	TRBJ1-2	.	.	TGTGCCAGCAGTAACAGACAGAGGTACTATGGCTACACCTTC	CASSNRQRYYGYTF
TRBV9	TRBJ2-1	.	.	TGTGCCAGCAGCGCCAAAACAGGGATCCTCTACAATGAGCAGTTCTTC	CASSAKTGILYNEQFF
TRBV5-1	TRBJ2-3	.	.	TGCGCCAGCACCTTAGAGATGGCAGGTACGCAGTATTTT	CASTLEMAGTQYF
TRBV6-4	TRBJ1-1	.	TRBD1	TGTGCCAGCAGGGAAACCGGGACAGGGGAAGCAGAAGCTTTCTTT	CASRETGTGEAEAFF
TRBV5-1	TRBJ2-2	.	TRBD2	TGCGCCAGCAGCTTGGCGGCTAGCGGGAGCGCTAGCGGGGAGCTGTTTTTT	CASSLAASGSASGELFF
TRBV6-2/TRBV6-3	TRBJ1-6	.	TRBD1	TGTGCCAGCAGTAGGGGGACAGGGGAATCACCCCTCCACTTT	CASSRGTGESPLHF
TRBV5-1	TRBJ2-3	.	TRBD1	TGCGCCAGCAGCGCCCAGGGGGCGGGGAGCACAGATACGCAGTATTTT	CASSAQGAGSTDTQYF
TRBV30	TRBJ1-4	once	.	TGTGCCTGGAGGGGGGAGGGAAATGAAAAACTGTTTTTT	CAWRGEGNEKLFF
TRBV6-5	TRBJ1-1	.	.	TGTGCCAGCAGTAATAGGGGTGACACTGAAGCTTTCTTT	CASSNRGDTEAFF
TRBV27	TRBJ1-1	.	TRBD1	TGTGCCAGCAGCCCGGGACAGGGGAGGGTCACTGAAGCTTTCTTT	CASSPGQGRVTEAFF
TRBV12-3/TRBV12-4	TRBJ1-5	few	.	TGTGCCACCTCTGGGGGCGGCAATCAGCCCCAGCATTTT	CATSGGGNQPQHF
TRBV5-1	TRBJ1-4	.	TRBD1	TGCGCCAGCAGCCTGTTGGGACAGAGTAATGAAAAACTGTTTTTT	CASSLLGQSNEKLFF
TRBV12-3/TRBV12-4	TRBJ1-1	.	.	TGTGCCAGCGTCAGGGTCACTGAAGCTTTCTTT	CASVRVTEAFF